This is a list of T cell receptor beta chains from one sample in a study of cytomegalovirus exposure and HLA in healthy donors. TCRdb keeps only in-frame clones here, not all; method: immunoSEQ multiplex PCR. Of some 180,000 clones detected, around 76% appear once; the ten largest clones hold less than 2%. The sequenced sample consisted of PBMCs. These receptors all come from a man between 35 and 55 years old in good health and CMV-seronegative. The CDR3 runs from the conserved cysteine through the conserved F or W. D genes are given only for firm matches. Where a row states a size, it is once, few, many or the class of an expanded clone; other rows omit it.

-	-	TRBV5-6	TRBJ2-1	TGTGCCAGCAGTTCCTCAGGGGGGTGGAGGGAGTTCTTC	CASSSSGGWREFF
-	TRBD2	TRBV28	TRBJ2-1	TGTGCCACCAACCAATTTGGACTAGCGGGGGCCTTAAATGGGCAGTTCTTC	CATNQFGLAGALNGQFF
-	-	TRBV11-2	TRBJ1-6	TGTGCCAGCAGCTTCACTACCAATTCACCCCTCCACTTT	CASSFTTNSPLHF
once	TRBD1	TRBV11-2	TRBJ1-2	TGTGCCAGCAGCTTACAGGAAAGGACAGGGGGAGGCTACACCTTC	CASSLQERTGGGYTF
-	-	TRBV30	TRBJ2-5	TGTGCCTGGAGTGTTAGGAGACAAGAGACCCAGTACTTC	CAWSVRRQETQYF
-	-	TRBV6-1	TRBJ2-3	TGTGCCGGCGGAACAGGGTCACTGGGAGATACGCAGTATTTT	CAGGTGSLGDTQYF
-	-	TRBV6-5	TRBJ1-1	TGTGCCAGCGGAAATAACAGGGTCATGAACACTGAAGCTTTCTTT	CASGNNRVMNTEAFF
-	-	TRBV5-1	TRBJ1-2	TGCGCCAGCACCCATCTTATGGGAGGTGGCTACACCTTC	CASTHLMGGGYTF
few	-	TRBV11-2	TRBJ2-5	TGTGCCAGCAGTGAGAGGGGGGAGACCCAGTACTTC	CASSERGETQYF
-	-	TRBV7-9	TRBJ1-2	TGTGCCAGCAGCTTAAGCGCAAATCCTAGCTATGGCTACACCTTC	CASSLSANPSYGYTF
-	-	TRBV4-2	TRBJ2-7	TGTGCCAGCAGCCAAGCCGGGGGAGATAGATCCTACGAGCAGTACTTC	CASSQAGGDRSYEQYF
-	-	TRBV19	TRBJ1-5	TGTGCCACCTCGGGGGGGGCCGCGGGCAATCAGCCCCAGCATTTT	CATSGGAAGNQPQHF
-	-	TRBV5-4	TRBJ1-6	TGTGCCAGCAGCTTGGACAGGGCATCCTATAATTCACCCCTCCACTTT	CASSLDRASYNSPLHF
-	-	TRBV7-9	TRBJ2-7	TGTGCCAGCAGCTTAGGACAGGCCCTCTCCTACGAGCAGTACTTC	CASSLGQALSYEQYF
once	-	TRBV9	TRBJ1-6	TGTGCCAGCAGCGCGACAGGAGATGATAATTCACCCCTCCACTTT	CASSATGDDNSPLHF
-	TRBD1	TRBV10-3	TRBJ1-5	TGTGCCATCAGTGTTGGGACAGGGGAAAGTCAGCCCCAGCATTTT	CAISVGTGESQPQHF
-	-	TRBV6-5	TRBJ1-1	TGTGCCAGCAGTTTCAGGGACACGAACACTGAAGCTTTCTTT	CASSFRDTNTEAFF
-	TRBD2	TRBV7-6	TRBJ2-3	TGTGCCAGCAGCTTAGTTCGTGCCGGGACTAGCGGGTCAATCGGTACGCAGTATTTT	CASSLVRAGTSGSIGTQYF
-	-	TRBV13	TRBJ2-5	TGTGCCAGCAGCTTTCGAGTCGTGCAGACCCAGTACTTC	CASSFRVVQTQYF
-	TRBD1	TRBV27	TRBJ1-5	TGTGCCAGCAGTCTCTCGTCGGACAGGGCCCCCCGTCAGCCCCAGCATTTT	CASSLSSDRAPRQPQHF
few	TRBD1	TRBV7-2	TRBJ1-6	TGTGCCAGCAGCACAAGGACAGGGGATTCACCCCTCCACTTT	CASSTRTGDSPLHF
-	TRBD1	TRBV28	TRBJ1-1	TGTGCCAGCAGTTTAGTCGGGACAGCCAGAAAAGCTTTCTTT	CASSLVGTARKAFF
-	-	TRBV7-2	TRBJ2-7	TGTGCCAGCAGCCCTCGGCGGGGCAACTACGAGCAGTACTTC	CASSPRRGNYEQYF
once	-	TRBV6-5	TRBJ2-3	TGTGCCAGCAGTGGAGGTAGCGGCACAGATACGCAGTATTTT	CASSGGSGTDTQYF
-	-	TRBV7-7	TRBJ2-5	TGTGCTAGCAGCTTGGGGCCTTCCGGGGAGACCCAGTACTTC	CASSLGPSGETQYF
-	TRBD2	TRBV19	TRBJ2-1	TGTGCCAGTAGTATGCTACTAGCGGGCTACAATGAGCAGTTCTTC	CASSMLLAGYNEQFF
-	-	TRBV6-5	TRBJ1-3	TGTGCCAGCAGTTACTCAGTCAGGGGATCTGGAAACACCATATATTTT	CASSYSVRGSGNTIYF
-	TRBD2	TRBV5-1	TRBJ2-7	TGCGCCAGCAGCCCCCGGGGAGGGGCGACCTACGAGCAGTACTTC	CASSPRGGATYEQYF
-	TRBD2	TRBV16	TRBJ2-1	TGTGCCAGCAGCCGGACGGGGGGCTCCTACAATGAGCAGTTCTTC	CASSRTGGSYNEQFF
-	-	TRBV7-6	TRBJ2-5	TGTGCCAGCAGCCCGAGGGAGACCCAGTACTTC	CASSPRETQYF
few	-	TRBV28	TRBJ1-1	TGTGCCAGCAGTTTAGCCAGGGTGAACACTGAAGCTTTCTTT	CASSLARVNTEAFF
-	-	TRBV6-1	TRBJ2-5	TGTGCCAGCAGACAGGGGAGGGAGACCCAGTACTTC	CASRQGRETQYF
few	TRBD2	TRBV5-4	TRBJ2-3	TGTGCCAGCAGCATAGGGACTAGCGGGGATACGCAGTATTTT	CASSIGTSGDTQYF
few	TRBD2	TRBV2	TRBJ2-5	TGTGCCAGCATCCGACTAGCGGGGGACTTCCAAGAGACCCAGTACTTC	CASIRLAGDFQETQYF
-	-	TRBV28	TRBJ2-7	TGTGCCAGCAGTCAGCGAGGATGGAACCCGAGCTCCTACGAGCAGTACTTC	CASSQRGWNPSSYEQYF
-	-	TRBV18	TRBJ2-7	TGTGCCAGCACAAGGACAGCCTCGACGTACGAGCAGTACTTC	CASTRTASTYEQYF
-	TRBD2	TRBV7-9	TRBJ2-7	TGTGCCAGCAGCTCCCCGCTAGCGGGGGGAACCTACGAGCAGTACTTC	CASSSPLAGGTYEQYF
few	TRBD1	TRBV2	TRBJ1-2	TGTTGCGTATCGGGGACAGGATATGGCTACACCTTC	CCVSGTGYGYTF
-	-	TRBV5-1	TRBJ2-1	TGCGCCAGCAGCTTTGGCCACAGGGACAATGAGCAGTTCTTC	CASSFGHRDNEQFF
few	TRBD1	TRBV7-2	TRBJ1-5	TGTGCCAGCAGCTTAGTTTTGGGACAGGGACATCAGCCCCAGCATTTT	CASSLVLGQGHQPQHF
-	TRBD1	TRBV28	TRBJ1-5	TGTGCCAGCAGTCGAACAGGGGGTGGGGATCAGCCCCAGCATTTT	CASSRTGGGDQPQHF
-	-	TRBV4-1	TRBJ2-1	TGCGCCAGCGGGGTGGGGCACGAGAGCTCCTACAATGAGCAGTTCTTC	CASGVGHESSYNEQFF
-	-	TRBV4-1	TRBJ2-6	TGCGCCAGCAGCCAAGATCAGGGTACTGGGGCCAACGTCCTGACTTTC	CASSQDQGTGANVLTF
few	TRBD2	TRBV27	TRBJ2-5	TGTGCCAGTTCCCTAGCGGGAAGCGCTCAAGAGACCCAGTACTTC	CASSLAGSAQETQYF
-	-	TRBV5-1	TRBJ2-2	TGCGCCAGCAGCGAGACAGGTGCCGGGGAGCTGTTTTTT	CASSETGAGELFF
few	TRBD2	TRBV9	TRBJ2-7	TGTGCCAGCAGCCCCGGACTAGCGGGAGGCGACTCCTACGAGCAGTACTTC	CASSPGLAGGDSYEQYF
-	TRBD2	TRBV19	TRBJ2-2	TGTGCCAGTAGTCTCAGCGGGAGGAACACCGGGGAGCTGTTTTTT	CASSLSGRNTGELFF
-	-	TRBV30	TRBJ1-1	TGTGCCTGGGGGAGAGGGTCAACGAGGGAAGCTTTCTTT	CAWGRGSTREAFF
-	TRBD1	TRBV19	TRBJ1-2	TGTGCCAGTAGTACCCGACAGGGCTATGGCTACACCTTC	CASSTRQGYGYTF
once	TRBD1	TRBV4-2	TRBJ2-7	TGTGCCAGCAGCCACCCGATGACAGGGGGTGGCTCCTACGAGCAGTACTTC	CASSHPMTGGGSYEQYF
-	-	TRBV18	TRBJ2-2	TGTGCCAGCTCACCCCCTCCCGGGGAGCTGTTTTTT	CASSPPPGELFF
-	-	TRBV20-1	TRBJ1-3	TGCAGTGCTTTCAAAGGAGACACCATATATTTT	CSAFKGDTIYF
-	TRBD1	TRBV5-1	TRBJ2-1	TGCGCCAGCAGCTTGGCCGGGACAGGGGAAAATGAGCAGTTCTTC	CASSLAGTGENEQFF
-	-	TRBV28	TRBJ2-2	-	CASSTSTGATGELFF